Below are 4 T cell receptor beta chains sequenced from a single sample in a study of OX40 agonist ivuxolimab in advanced cancers. Generated by immunoSEQ multiplex PCR, the TCRdb table keeps only in-frame clones and is missing some. The sample has more than 85,000 clones, approximately 80% seen once; the top ten hold roughly 1.5%. The input for sequencing was CD4+ or CD8+ T cells sorted from blood, taken in a trial of the OX40 agonist ivuxolimab. These receptors all come from an adult with an advanced solid tumor such as melanoma, head and neck, liver or kidney cancer.

The chain is built from TRBV4-2 and TRBJ2-7; 8 bases are a match to TRBD1. This CDR3 region has 16 residues. From germline, CDR1 is LGHNA and CDR2 YNFKEQ. V trimming: 3 bases; J trimming: 0 bases; junction bases outside the gene matches: 7. CDR3 bases: TGTGCCAGCAGCCAGGAGCGGACAGGGAGCTCCTACGAGCAGTACTTC. It translates to CASSQERTGSSYEQYF.

The chain couples TRBV19 to TRBJ1-3; D possibly corresponds to TRBD1 (5 bases). CDR3 length equals 15 residues. CDR1 and CDR2 (germline): LNHDA, SQIVND (reference sequence). V gave up 6 bases and J gave up 0 bases, with 12 bases separating them. The CDR3 bases are TGTGCCAGTAGATCGGGGACCGGCTCTGGAAACACCATATATTTT. As protein: CASRSGTGSGNTIYF. The whole variable domain, filled in from reference TRBV19 and TRBJ1-3, reads DGGITQSPKYLFRKEGQNVTLSCEQNLNHDAMYWYRQDPGQGLRLIYYSQIVNDFQKGDIAEGYSVSREKKESFPLTVTSAQKNPTAFYLCASRSGTGSGNTIYFGEGSWLTVV.

V and J are TRBV9 and TRBJ2-2; D not certain. V shed 5 bases and J shed 0 bases, with 8 bases lying between them. The germline V gene has CDR1 SGDLS and CDR2 YYNGEE. The CDR3 runs 14 residues. The CDR3 DNA reads as TGTGCCAGCAGTGCGACACCGAACACCGGGGAGCTGTTTTTT. It is translated as CASSATPNTGELFF. Full variable domain (outside the CDR3, taken from reference TRBV9 and TRBJ2-2): DSGVTQTPKHLITATGQRVTLRCSPRSGDLSVYWYQQSLDQGLQFLIQYYNGEERAKGNILERFSAQQFPDLHSELNLSSLELGDSALYFCASSATPNTGELFFGEGSRLTVL.

This clone occurred once. J is TRBJ2-4 and V is TRBV28; 9 bases are shared with TRBD1. The CDR3 has 16 residues. Germline CDR1 reads MDHEN; CDR2 reads SYDVKM. Trimming at V came to 3 bases and at J to 2 bases, leaving 5 bases not matched to a gene. CDR3 loop: CASSFPGQGTKNIQYF. CDR3 nucleotides: TGTGCCAGCAGTTTTCCGGGACAGGGAACCAAAAACATTCAGTACTTC.